Below, 10 T cell receptor beta chains from the same sample are listed, as sequenced in a study of T cell responses to AZD1222 COVID-19 vaccine. TCRdb's copy holds only in-frame clones and misses some; the assay was immunoSEQ multiplex PCR. The sample holds over 110,000 clones, 85% to 95% seen once. The sample was peripheral blood, taken on day 0 of AZD1222 vaccination. These receptors were taken from an adult in good health.

The rearrangement joins TRBV2 to TRBJ2-7; D is ambiguous. CDR3 size: 14 residues. The germline V gene has CDR1 SNHLY and CDR2 FYNNEI. V lost 2 bases to trimming and J lost 3 bases, with 11 bases between them. The CDR3: CASSESRVLYEQYF. The CDR3 nucleotides are TGTGCCAGCAGTGAAAGTAGGGTCCTCTACGAGCAGTACTTC.

This chain joins TRBV21-1 and TRBJ2-7; the listed D gene, TRBD2, was not tested against the DNA. TRBV21-1 is a listed pseudogene. The CDR3 sequence is 18 residues long. The CDR3 reads CASSKKEREVTSSYEQYF. CDR3 bases: TGTGCCAGCAGCAAAAAGGAACGGGAGGTAACGTCATCCTACGAGCAGTACTTC.

CDR3 sequence reads: CASSVDSNTEAFF. The CDR3 nucleotides are TGTGCCAGTAGTGTGGACAGTAACACTGAAGCTTTCTTT. The chain recombines TRBV19 with TRBJ1-1; a weak D match, TRBD1 (6 bases). This CDR3 region has 13 residues. V lost 5 bases to trimming and J lost 2 bases, with 9 bases between them. Germline lookup yields CDR1 LNHDA and CDR2 SQIVND (reference sequence).

This chain links TRBV6-2 or TRBV6-3 with TRBJ2-2; 9 bases map to TRBD2. V trimming: 2 bases; J trimming: 2 bases; junction bases outside the gene matches: 3. The CDR3 sequence is 16 residues long. Germline V gene data show CDR1 as MNHEY and CDR2 as SVGEGT. CDR3 bases: TGTGCCAGCAGTTACCAGCGGGGGGCTAACACCGGGGAGCTGTTTTTT. Translation gives CASSYQRGANTGELFF.

The rearrangement uses TRBV2 and TRBJ1-5; D call uncertain. The CDR3 runs to 14 residues. The germline V gene has CDR1 SNHLY and CDR2 FYNNEI. V was trimmed by 8 bases and J by 1 base, leaving 12 bases between them. This chain's CDR3 is CASLGRASNQPQHF. In DNA, the CDR3 is TGTGCCAGCTTAGGTAGGGCCAGCAATCAGCCCCAGCATTTT.

To note about this clone: A read error may produce the germline difference seen at one junction end. The J gene is TRBJ1-1, the V gene TRBV2; TRBD1 might be the D (5 bases). The CDR3 has 14 amino acids. Germline CDR1 SNHLY, CDR2 FYNNEI. The chain's CDR3 is CASSEEGTLTAAFF. In DNA, the CDR3 is TGTGCCAGCAGTGAAGAGGGGACCCTCACTGCAGCTTTCTTT. The full variable domain, in which reference TRBV2 and TRBJ1-1 provide the parts outside the CDR3, is EPEVTQTPSHQVTQMGQEVILRCVPISNHLYFYWYRQILGQKVEFLVSFYNNEISEKSEIFDDQFSVERPDGSNFTLKIRSTKLEDSAMYFCASSEEGTLTAAFFGQGTRLTVV.

The CDR3 DNA reads TGTGCCAGCAGCGCCAGGGGGTTTGGAAACACCATATATTTT. This gives the protein CASSARGFGNTIYF. J is TRBJ1-3 and V is TRBV9, with 7 bases identical to TRBD1. V trimming: 3 bases; J trimming: 3 bases; junction bases outside the gene matches: 3. This CDR3 contains 14 residues. Germline V gene sequence: CDR1 SGDLS, CDR2 YYNGEE.

The J gene is TRBJ2-7, the V gene TRBV5-1; 7 bases map to TRBD2. The CDR3 runs 15 residues. Trimming removed 1 base from V and 1 base from J; junction bases left unmatched: 5. Germline V lookup: CDR1 SGHRS, CDR2 YFSETQ. Written as DNA, the CDR3 is TGCGCCAGCAGCTTGATCCAGGGAGGGTCCTACGAGCAGTACTTC. Amino acid sequence: CASSLIQGGSYEQYF.

The V and J genes are TRBV2 and TRBJ2-2; no reliable D call. V was clipped by 2 bases and J by 0 bases, with 10 bases between them. This CDR3 comprises 16 residues. CDR1 is SNHLY, CDR2 FYNNEI, per germline. The CDR3 bases are TGTGCCAGCAGTGAATCGAACCCAGCGAACACCGGGGAGCTGTTTTTT. Its translation is CASSESNPANTGELFF. Using reference TRBV2 and TRBJ2-2 for the parts outside the CDR3, the full variable domain is EPEVTQTPSHQVTQMGQEVILRCVPISNHLYFYWYRQILGQKVEFLVSFYNNEISEKSEIFDDQFSVERPDGSNFTLKIRSTKLEDSAMYFCASSESNPANTGELFFGEGSRLTVL.

The gene calls are TRBV12-5 and TRBJ1-2; D is ambiguous. The CDR3 has 15 amino acids. V dropped 0 bases and J dropped 8 bases, with 16 bases sitting between them. Germline CDR1 is LGHNT and CDR2 is FRNRAP. CDR3 protein: CASGLVPMGSTGYTF. DNA of the CDR3: TGTGCTAGTGGTTTGGTACCTATGGGGTCAACCGGCTACACCTTC.